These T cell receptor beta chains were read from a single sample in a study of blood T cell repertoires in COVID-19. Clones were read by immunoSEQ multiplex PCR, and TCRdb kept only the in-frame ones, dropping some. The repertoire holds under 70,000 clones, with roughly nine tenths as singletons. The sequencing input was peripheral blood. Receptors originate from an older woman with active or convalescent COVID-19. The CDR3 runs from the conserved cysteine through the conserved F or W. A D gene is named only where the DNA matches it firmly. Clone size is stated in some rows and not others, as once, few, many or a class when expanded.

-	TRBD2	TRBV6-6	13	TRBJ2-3	CASTLAGIDTQYF	TGTGCCAGCACGCTAGCGGGGATAGATACGCAGTATTTT
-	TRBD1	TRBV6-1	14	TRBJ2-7	CASSEHGQAYEQYF	TGTGCCAGCAGTGAACATGGACAGGCCTACGAGCAGTACTTC
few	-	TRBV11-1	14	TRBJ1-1	CASSFNQVNTEAFF	TGTGCCAGCAGCTTTAATCAGGTGAACACTGAAGCTTTCTTT
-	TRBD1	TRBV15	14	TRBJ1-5	CATSAGQGNQPQHF	TGTGCCACCAGCGCTGGACAGGGTAATCAGCCCCAGCATTTT
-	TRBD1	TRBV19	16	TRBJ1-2	CASSTGQGWDNYGYTF	TGTGCCAGTAGTACGGGACAGGGTTGGGATAACTATGGCTACACCTTC
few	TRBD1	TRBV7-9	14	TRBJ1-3	CASSFRGPGNTIYF	TGTGCCAGCAGCTTTAGGGGGCCTGGAAACACCATATATTTT
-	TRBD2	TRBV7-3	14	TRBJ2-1	CASSPGLASNEQFF	TGTGCCAGCAGCCCGGGACTAGCGTCCAATGAGCAGTTCTTC
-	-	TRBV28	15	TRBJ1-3	CASTQQDSSGNTIYF	TGTGCCAGCACCCAACAGGACAGCTCTGGAAACACCATATATTTT
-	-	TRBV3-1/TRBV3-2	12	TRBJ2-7	CASSQTAYEQYF	TGTGCCAGCAGCCAAACAGCCTACGAGCAGTACTTC
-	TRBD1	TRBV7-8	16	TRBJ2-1	CASSLAPGQIYNEQFF	TGTGCCAGCAGCTTAGCCCCGGGACAGATCTACAATGAGCAGTTCTTC
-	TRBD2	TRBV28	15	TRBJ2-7	CASSLGTSANYEQYF	TGTGCCAGCAGTTTGGGGACTAGTGCCAACTACGAGCAGTACTTC
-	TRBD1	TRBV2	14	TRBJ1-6	CASSLTGGNSPLHF	TGTGCCAGCAGTTTGACAGGGGGGAATTCACCCCTCCACTTT
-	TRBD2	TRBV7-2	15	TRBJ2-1	CASSLAGGRYNEQFF	TGTGCCAGCAGCCTAGCGGGAGGGCGTTACAATGAGCAGTTCTTC
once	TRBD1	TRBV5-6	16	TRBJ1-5	CASSLGTGQGNQPQHF	TGTGCCAGCAGCTTGGGTACGGGACAGGGGAATCAGCCCCAGCATTTT
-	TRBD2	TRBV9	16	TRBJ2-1	CASSARLAGAFNEQFF	TGTGCCAGCAGCGCCAGACTAGCGGGAGCTTTCAATGAGCAGTTCTTC
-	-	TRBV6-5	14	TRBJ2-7	CASMIGRGLYEQYF	TGTGCCAGCATGATAGGGCGGGGTCTCTACGAGCAGTACTTC
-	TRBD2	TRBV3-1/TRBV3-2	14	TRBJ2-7	CASRASGNSYEQYF	TGTGCCAGCAGGGCTAGCGGGAACTCCTACGAGCAGTACTTC
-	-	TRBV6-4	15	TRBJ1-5	CASSVRDWSNQPQHF	TGTGCCAGCAGTGTGCGGGATTGGAGCAATCAGCCCCAGCATTTT
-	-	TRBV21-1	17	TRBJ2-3	CASSQDRGRKCTDTQYF	TGTGCCAGCAGCCAGGACAGGGGGCGTAAATGCACAGATACGCAGTATTTT
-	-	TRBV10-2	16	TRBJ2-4	CASRDEQYTAKNIQYF	TGCGCCAGCAGGGATGAACAGTACACAGCCAAAAACATTCAGTACTTC
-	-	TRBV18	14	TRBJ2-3	CASSPQGSADTQYF	TGTGCCAGCTCACCACAGGGGTCCGCAGATACGCAGTATTTT
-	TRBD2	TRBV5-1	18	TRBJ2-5	CASSLSFVPGGLQETQYF	TGCGCCAGCAGCTTGAGTTTTGTACCGGGGGGGCTACAAGAGACCCAGTACTTC
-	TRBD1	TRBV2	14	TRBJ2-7	CASSLDRGRYEQYF	TGTGCCAGCAGTTTAGACAGGGGTCGATACGAGCAGTACTTC
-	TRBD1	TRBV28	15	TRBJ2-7	CASSSNRGWVYEQYF	TGTGCCAGCAGCAGTAACAGGGGTTGGGTCTACGAGCAGTACTTC
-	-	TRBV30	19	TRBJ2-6	CAWSSPGTYHASGANVLTF	TGTGCCTGGAGTAGCCCCGGGACATACCATGCCTCTGGGGCCAACGTCCTGACTTTC
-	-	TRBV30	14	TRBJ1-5	CAWSAGTGSQPQHF	TGTGCCTGGAGTGCCGGGACTGGAAGTCAGCCCCAGCATTTT
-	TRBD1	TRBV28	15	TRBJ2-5	CASPKDRGRQETQYF	TGTGCCAGCCCAAAGGACAGGGGGCGCCAAGAGACCCAGTACTTC
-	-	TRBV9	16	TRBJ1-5	CASSARIDRRNQPQHF	TGTGCCAGCAGCGCGAGAATCGACAGGCGGAATCAGCCCCAGCATTTT
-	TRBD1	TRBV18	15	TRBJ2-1	CASSPPGQGGNEQFF	TGTGCCAGCTCACCTCCGGGACAGGGGGGCAATGAGCAGTTCTTC
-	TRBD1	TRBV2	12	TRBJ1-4	CAGQGRDEKLFF	TGTGCCGGACAGGGGCGGGATGAAAAACTGTTTTTT
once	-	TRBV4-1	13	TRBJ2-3	CASSHVSTDTQYF	TGCGCCAGCAGCCACGTGTCCACAGATACGCAGTATTTT
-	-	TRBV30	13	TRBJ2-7	CAWSDPTGYEQYF	TGTGCCTGGAGTGACCCCACAGGCTACGAGCAGTACTTC
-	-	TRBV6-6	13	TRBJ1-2	CASSLLQRDGYTF	TGTGCCAGCAGTTTACTCCAGAGGGATGGCTACACCTTC
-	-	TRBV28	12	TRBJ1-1	CASSLWNTEAFF	TGTGCCAGCAGCCTCTGGAACACTGAAGCTTTCTTT
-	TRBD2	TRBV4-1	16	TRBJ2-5	CASSQDAGGSGETQYF	TGCGCCAGCAGCCAAGATGCGGGGGGGTCCGGGGAGACCCAGTACTTC
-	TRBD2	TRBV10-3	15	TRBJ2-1	CAIRPSGGDYNEQFF	TGTGCCATCAGGCCTAGCGGGGGGGATTACAATGAGCAGTTCTTC
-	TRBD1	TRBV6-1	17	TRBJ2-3	CASSEYGAGTGVDTQYF	TGTGCCAGCAGTGAATATGGGGCCGGGACAGGGGTAGATACGCAGTATTTT
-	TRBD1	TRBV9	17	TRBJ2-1	CASSVDPGGRSYNEQFF	TGTGCCAGCAGCGTGGATCCAGGGGGAAGGTCCTACAATGAGCAGTTCTTC
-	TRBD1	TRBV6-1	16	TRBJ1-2	CASSGSSRGRGYGYTF	TGTGCCAGCAGTGGGTCGTCCAGGGGGCGCGGGTATGGCTACACCTTC
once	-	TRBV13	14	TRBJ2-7	CASSPVPGNYEQYF	TGTGCCAGCAGCCCGGTTCCCGGTAACTACGAGCAGTACTTC
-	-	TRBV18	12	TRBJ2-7	CASSPGQYEQYF	TGTGCCAGCTCACCGGGCCAGTACGAGCAGTACTTC
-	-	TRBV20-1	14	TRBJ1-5	CSASGTQGFQPQHF	TGCAGTGCTAGTGGAACACAGGGTTTCCAGCCCCAGCATTTT
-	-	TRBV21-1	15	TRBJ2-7	CASSRRLAGINEQYF	TGTGCCAGCAGCAGGAGACTAGCGGGAATCAACGAGCAGTACTTC
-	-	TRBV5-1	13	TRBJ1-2	CASSSKGENGYTF	TGCGCCAGCAGCTCGAAGGGGGAAAACGGCTACACCTTC
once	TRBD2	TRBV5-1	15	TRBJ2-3	CASKRLAEFTDTQYF	TGCGCCAGCAAAAGACTAGCGGAATTCACAGATACGCAGTATTTT
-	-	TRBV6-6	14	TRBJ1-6	CASSYDLGGSPLHF	TGTGCCAGCAGTTATGATTTGGGGGGTTCACCCCTCCACTTT
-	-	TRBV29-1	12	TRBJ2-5	CSARGVQETQYF	TGCAGCGCCAGGGGAGTGCAAGAGACCCAGTACTTC
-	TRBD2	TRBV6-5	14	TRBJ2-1	CASRAGEGYNEQFF	TGTGCCAGCAGGGCTGGGGAGGGATACAATGAGCAGTTCTTC
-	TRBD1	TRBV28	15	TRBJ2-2	CASYQTGGNTGELFF	TGTGCCAGCTACCAAACAGGGGGGAACACCGGGGAGCTGTTTTTT
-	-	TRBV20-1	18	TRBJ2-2	CSASPTGTPRENTGELFF	TGCAGTGCTAGTCCCACCGGGACACCGAGAGAGAACACCGGGGAGCTGTTTTTT
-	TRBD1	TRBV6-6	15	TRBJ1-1	CASSPETGRDTEAFF	TGTGCCAGCAGTCCAGAGACAGGGCGGGACACTGAAGCTTTCTTT
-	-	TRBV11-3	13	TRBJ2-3	CASSSPGTDTQYF	TGTGCCAGCAGCTCCCCGGGCACAGATACGCAGTATTTT
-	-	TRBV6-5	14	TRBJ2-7	CASSDSASSYEQYF	TGTGCCAGCAGTGACTCGGCCAGCTCCTACGAGCAGTACTTC
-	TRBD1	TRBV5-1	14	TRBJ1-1	CASSVRDSSTEAFF	TGCGCCAGCAGCGTAAGGGACAGTAGCACTGAAGCTTTCTTT
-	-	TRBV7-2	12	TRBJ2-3	CASSRDTDTQYF	TGTGCCAGCAGCAGAGACACAGATACGCAGTATTTT
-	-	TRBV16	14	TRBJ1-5	CASSQSTGNQPQHF	TGTGCCAGCAGCCAATCTACAGGAAATCAGCCCCAGCATTTT